The clone carrying this T cell receptor beta chain was seen a single time. The target antigen is unknown. One end of the junction varies from germline; a read error may be responsible. Some clones are missing from TCRdb's copy, which holds only in-frame ones; the method was immunoSEQ multiplex PCR. This table holds over 35,000 clones, about 95% found once. Latent tuberculosis screening used tuberculin skin test and IGRA at entry. The CDR3 totals 18 residues. CDR1 and CDR2 (germline): SSHAT, FNYEAQ (reference sequence). This specimen comes from a study of T cells in tuberculosis. Broader study findings: Smaller alpha distances in active tuberculosis partly reflected shorter CDR3-alpha lengths.

This clonotype was sampled from a donor aged 10 to 29 with latent tuberculosis or without tuberculosis infection. The chain carries TRBV7-7 and TRBJ1-5; 7 nucleotides match TRBD1. The sequencing input was PBMCs. The CDR3 is CASSWVLGQTNSNQPQHF. CDR3 DNA sequence: TGTGCTAGCAGCTGGGTTCTGGGACAGACGAATAGCAATCAGCCCCAGCATTTT.